These 21 T cell receptor beta chains were sequenced from one sample in a study of control samples from healthy donors and cancer patients. Only in-frame clones appear in the TCRdb table, and some are missing; sequencing was by immunoSEQ multiplex PCR. Of roughly 130,000 clones in the sample, 80% to 95% were seen once. Sequenced material: blood. The receptors come from a man aged 25 to 40 in good health.

The chain links TRBV6-5 to TRBJ1-1; TRBD1 matches 7 bases. Germline CDR1 is MNHEY and CDR2 is SVGAGI. The J segment lost 1 base and the V segment lost 4 bases, leaving 6 bases of the junction unmatched. The CDR3 is 15 amino acids. The CDR3: CASSLPGQQNTEAFF. CDR3 nucleotide sequence: TGTGCCAGCAGTTTACCGGGACAGCAGAACACTGAAGCTTTCTTT.

The gene calls are TRBV28 and TRBJ1-1; TRBD1 matches 12 bases. Losses at the gene ends were 7 bases for V and 1 base for J; bases not matched to a gene: 10. CDR1 and CDR2 from the germline V gene are MDHEN and SYDVKM. This CDR3 has 17 amino acids. The DNA for the CDR3 is TGTGCCAGCAACACCCGGGACAGGGGGCCTAAGAACACTGAAGCTTTCTTT. Protein sequence: CASNTRDRGPKNTEAFF.

A note on this clone: One junction end disagrees with the germline gene, perhaps due to a read error. This CDR3 is CSTSRAEHEQYF. CDR3 DNA sequence: TGCAGTACTAGTAGGGCAGAGCACGAGCAGTACTTC. The chain links TRBV20-1 to TRBJ2-7; weak D call: TRBD2 (5 bases). CDR3 length: 12 amino acids. The V gene's germline CDR1 is DFQATT and CDR2 SNEGSKA (reference sequence).

The chain recombines TRBV2 with TRBJ1-1, with 10 nucleotides matching TRBD1. Germline V CDR1 and CDR2: SNHLY, FYNNEI. The CDR3 consists of 14 residues. Trimming cost V 5 bases and J 1 base; bases outside gene matches: 1. The CDR3, as DNA: TGTGCCAGCAGTAGACAGGGGGCGAACACTGAAGCTTTCTTT. As protein: CASSRQGANTEAFF.

The V and J genes are TRBV19 and TRBJ2-1; D uncertain. This CDR3 is built from 13 residues. Germline V gene data show CDR1 as LNHDA and CDR2 as SQIVND (reference sequence). V gave up 4 bases and J gave up 6 bases, with 10 bases separating them. For the CDR3, the DNA is TGTGCCAGTAGTACAGGCCCCGTCAATGAGCAGTTCTTC. Translation gives CASSTGPVNEQFF. The complete variable domain, with remaining parts taken from reference TRBV19 and TRBJ2-1, reads DGGITQSPKYLFRKEGQNVTLSCEQNLNHDAMYWYRQDPGQGLRLIYYSQIVNDFQKGDIAEGYSVSREKKESFPLTVTSAQKNPTAFYLCASSTGPVNEQFFGPGTRLTVL.

The chain is built from TRBV28 and TRBJ2-1; possible D gene TRBD2, 6 bases. The V gene's germline CDR1 is MDHEN and CDR2 SYDVKM. The CDR3 is 17 amino acids. Trimming stripped 5 bases from V and 0 bases from J, with 17 bases between. The DNA for the CDR3 is TGTGCCAGCAGTCCAGCGGGCGCCCCCCGCTCCTACAATGAGCAGTTCTTC. As protein: CASSPAGAPRSYNEQFF.

The chain couples TRBV5-1 to TRBJ2-3; maybe TRBD1 (5 bases). Germline CDR1 reads SGHRS; CDR2 reads YFSETQ. V lost 0 bases to trimming and J lost 0 bases, with 8 bases between them. The CDR3 length is 15 residues. The CDR3 loop is CASSLVTASTDTQYF. CDR3 nucleotide sequence: TGCGCCAGCAGCTTGGTGACAGCCAGCACAGATACGCAGTATTTT.

The chain employs TRBV2 and TRBJ2-2; D not resolved. This CDR3 spans 17 amino acids. Per germline, CDR1 SNHLY and CDR2 FYNNEI. V shed 3 bases and J shed 3 bases, with 17 bases lying between them. The CDR3 region is CASSERLGAADTGELFF. In nucleotides, the CDR3 is TGTGCCAGCAGTGAGAGGCTGGGCGCGGCCGACACCGGGGAGCTGTTTTTT.

The chain employs TRBV19 and TRBJ1-2, with D possibly TRBD1 on 6 matching bases. This CDR3 is 15 amino acids long. Germline CDR1 LNHDA, CDR2 SQIVND (reference sequence). Deletions cut 6 bases from V and 13 bases from J, with 27 bases between. The CDR3 loop is CASSPTGGRDLDRTF. The CDR3, as DNA: TGTGCCAGTAGCCCTACGGGGGGCCGGGACCTGGATCGCACCTTC.

CDR3 sequence reads: CSVDHKSNYGYTF. CDR3 DNA: TGCAGCGTTGACCACAAATCTAACTATGGCTACACCTTC. J is TRBJ1-2 and V is TRBV29-1, with unresolved D. Germline lookup yields CDR1 SQVTM and CDR2 ANQGSEA. The CDR3 runs 13 residues. Trimming cost V 3 bases and J 0 bases, with 8 bases left between them.

This chain uses TRBV10-3 with TRBJ2-2; 7 nucleotides match TRBD2. The junction had 9 bases not matched to a gene; V was cut back by 9 bases and J by 2 bases. This CDR3 spans 15 amino acids. Germline values: CDR1 ENHRY, CDR2 SYGVKD. The CDR3 nucleotides read TGTGCCATTGGAAACGGGAGGACAAACACCGGGGAGCTGTTTTTT. This gives the protein CAIGNGRTNTGELFF.

About this clone itself: One junction end does not reproduce the germline sequence, and a read error may be involved. The J gene is TRBJ1-1, the V gene TRBV14, with 8 bases lining up with TRBD1. The germline gives CDR1 SGHDN, CDR2 FVKESK. The CDR3 has 16 amino acids. The CDR3 DNA follows: TGTGCCAGCAGCCACCGGGGCAGGGGGCTGAAGACTGAAGCTTTCTTT. It encodes CASSHRGRGLKTEAFF.

The chain has TRBV7-2 and TRBJ2-3, with TRBD2 identical over 11 bases. With V trimmed by 3 bases and J by 2 bases, 7 bases remained unmatched. The CDR3 is 17 residues long. Germline CDR1 SGHTA, CDR2 FQGNSA. Here the CDR3 reads CASSFRLAGRDTDTQYF. CDR3 DNA sequence: TGTGCCAGCAGCTTTAGACTAGCGGGACGGGACACAGATACGCAGTATTTT.

The V gene is TRBV4-1, the J gene TRBJ2-7, with 9 bases aligning to TRBD1. CDR1 is MGHRA and CDR2 is YSYEKL in the germline V gene. The V gene end was trimmed by 3 bases and the J gene end by 3 bases; junction bases not matched to a gene: 18. The CDR3 is 19 amino acids. The CDR3 reads CASSQENAVATGGYYEQYF. The CDR3 coding sequence is TGCGCCAGCAGCCAGGAGAATGCAGTAGCGACAGGGGGGTACTACGAGCAGTACTTC.

The chain joins TRBV19 to TRBJ1-3; 8 bases match TRBD1. The V and J ends lost 5 bases and 0 bases, in that order; junction bases with no gene match: 3. There are 15 residues in the CDR3. Germline-derived CDR1 and CDR2 are LNHDA and SQIVND (reference sequence). The CDR3 loop reads CASSQGTGSGNTIYF. The CDR3, as DNA: TGTGCCAGTAGTCAGGGGACAGGCTCTGGAAACACCATATATTTT.

This clone was picked up a small number of times. The chain is built from TRBV28 and TRBJ2-7; no clear D gene. Trimming pared 4 bases from V and 0 bases from J, leaving 19 bases between. The length of the CDR3 is 17 residues. Germline CDR1 reads MDHEN; CDR2 reads SYDVKM. The CDR3 protein is CASSYPPFGLSSYEQYF. CDR3 in DNA: TGTGCCAGCAGTTACCCCCCTTTCGGGCTGTCCTCCTACGAGCAGTACTTC.

The chain uses TRBV6-5 and TRBJ2-1; 7 nucleotides align to TRBD2. V lost 8 bases and J lost 5; bases outside the gene matches: 9. CDR3 length equals 14 residues. Germline V lookup: CDR1 MNHEY, CDR2 SVGAGI. CDR3: CASDSGSTDNEQFF. In DNA form, the CDR3 reads TGTGCCAGCGATAGCGGGTCGACTGACAATGAGCAGTTCTTC.

The DNA of the CDR3 is TGTGCCAGCAGCGTAGGACAGGGCACTTCTGGGGCCAACGTCCTGACTTTC. Amino acid sequence: CASSVGQGTSGANVLTF. This chain uses TRBV5-5 with TRBJ2-6; 8 nucleotides line up with TRBD1. CDR3 length equals 17 residues. Germline V gives CDR1 SGHKS, CDR2 YYEKEE (reference sequence). V was pared by 4 bases and J by 1 base, with 7 bases of the junction left unmatched. The entire variable domain, with the rest obtained from reference TRBV5-5 and TRBJ2-6, is as follows: DAGVTQSPTHLIKTRGQQVTLRCSPISGHKSVSWYQQVLGQGPQFIFQYYEKEERGRGNFPDRFSARQFPNYSSELNVNALLLGDSALYLCASSVGQGTSGANVLTFGAGSRLTVL.

V and J are TRBV28 and TRBJ1-6, with D unclear. Germline values: CDR1 MDHEN, CDR2 SYDVKM. Deletions cut 5 bases from V and 11 bases from J, with 1 base between. This CDR3 spans 9 amino acids. The CDR3 loop reads CASSPPLHF. The CDR3 DNA is TGTGCCAGCAGTCCACCCCTCCACTTT.

The rearrangement joins TRBV5-1 to TRBJ1-4; D perhaps matches TRBD1 (5 bases). Trimming took off 0 bases at V and 7 bases at J, with 16 bases between the two ends. The CDR3 is made up of 16 amino acids. Germline CDR1 reads SGHRS; CDR2 reads YFSETQ. CDR3 region: CASSLVAASGGEKLFF. CDR3 bases: TGCGCCAGCAGCTTGGTAGCCGCCTCGGGGGGTGAAAAACTGTTTTTT.

The chain carries TRBV29-1 and TRBJ1-4; 7 nucleotides line up with TRBD1. Germline CDR1 and CDR2: SQVTM and ANQGSEA. Trimming removed 7 bases from V and 3 bases from J; junction bases left unmatched: 5. The CDR3 runs 13 residues. CDR3 bases: TGCAGCGCCGGCGGGACAGCTAATGAAAAACTGTTTTTT. Protein product: CSAGGTANEKLFF.